The rows below give T cell receptor beta chains drawn from one sample of a study of Ad26.COV2.S vaccination and SARS-CoV-2 variants. Data came from immunoSEQ multiplex PCR; TCRdb stores just in-frame clones and leaves some out. The sample holds roughly 700,000 clones, around 89% seen once. The specimen comprised peripheral blood, sampled in a trial of Ad26.COV2.S vaccine versus placebo. These TCRs come from a person aged 18 to 65 who received the Ad26.COV2.S COVID-19 vaccine or a placebo. The CDR3 runs from the conserved cysteine through the conserved F or W. Fields, in order: CDR3 length, clone size, J gene, V gene, D gene, CDR3 DNA, CDR3 protein. D genes are given only for firm matches. Some rows have no size entry. The others give once, few or many, or a class for an expanded clone.

CDR3 length: 16; clone size: NA; J gene: TRBJ2-2; V gene: TRBV5-6; D gene: NA; CDR3 DNA: TGTGCCAGCAGCTTATGGATAGCGGTGAACACCGGGGAGCTGTTTTTT; CDR3 protein: CASSLWIAVNTGELFF
CDR3 length: 14; clone size: NA; J gene: TRBJ2-7; V gene: TRBV6-2/TRBV6-3; D gene: NA; CDR3 DNA: TGTGCCAGCAGTCCCCTCGGCGCGGGCTACGAGCAGTACTTC; CDR3 protein: CASSPLGAGYEQYF
CDR3 length: 15; clone size: NA; J gene: TRBJ2-1; V gene: TRBV5-1; D gene: NA; CDR3 DNA: TGCGCCAGCAGCCCTGGGACAACCGGTTACAATGAGCAGTTCTTC; CDR3 protein: CASSPGTTGYNEQFF
CDR3 length: 15; clone size: NA; J gene: TRBJ1-1; V gene: TRBV27; D gene: TRBD1; CDR3 DNA: TGTGCCAGCAACGCCCGGACCGGGACAGGAGCTGAAGCTTTCTTT; CDR3 protein: CASNARTGTGAEAFF
CDR3 length: 14; clone size: NA; J gene: TRBJ2-7; V gene: TRBV27; D gene: TRBD1; CDR3 DNA: TGTGCCAGCAGTAGGGGACAGGGGGTCTACGAGCAGTACTTC; CDR3 protein: CASSRGQGVYEQYF
CDR3 length: 14; clone size: once; J gene: TRBJ2-3; V gene: TRBV27; D gene: TRBD2; CDR3 DNA: TGTGCCAGCAGTAGACTAGCCGACCCAGATACGCAGTATTTT; CDR3 protein: CASSRLADPDTQYF
CDR3 length: 18; clone size: NA; J gene: TRBJ2-3; V gene: TRBV5-1; D gene: TRBD2; CDR3 DNA: TGCGCCAGCAGCCCGACTAGCGGGGGGGCTTTTTTGACAGATACGCAGTATTTT; CDR3 protein: CASSPTSGGAFLTDTQYF
CDR3 length: 14; clone size: NA; J gene: TRBJ1-5; V gene: TRBV19; D gene: NA; CDR3 DNA: TGTGCCAGTAGTGCAGGGGCTAGTAATCAGCCCCAGCATTTT; CDR3 protein: CASSAGASNQPQHF
CDR3 length: 13; clone size: NA; J gene: TRBJ1-1; V gene: TRBV27; D gene: NA; CDR3 DNA: TGTGCCAGCAGTTTATTCGGGACCTCGGGGGCTTTCTTT; CDR3 protein: CASSLFGTSGAFF
CDR3 length: 13; clone size: NA; J gene: TRBJ1-5; V gene: TRBV5-6; D gene: NA; CDR3 DNA: TGTGCCAGCAGCGCCAGTCGGGAACAGCCCCAGCATTTT; CDR3 protein: CASSASREQPQHF
CDR3 length: 15; clone size: NA; J gene: TRBJ2-7; V gene: TRBV11-3; D gene: TRBD1; CDR3 DNA: TGTGCCAGCAGCTCCGGACAGGCCGTCTTCTACGAGCAGTACTTC; CDR3 protein: CASSSGQAVFYEQYF
CDR3 length: 16; clone size: NA; J gene: TRBJ2-3; V gene: TRBV27; D gene: TRBD1; CDR3 DNA: TGTGCCAGCAGAAGACGGACAGGGCCCACGGGAGATACGCAGTATTTT; CDR3 protein: CASRRRTGPTGDTQYF
CDR3 length: 15; clone size: NA; J gene: TRBJ1-5; V gene: TRBV4-2; D gene: NA; CDR3 DNA: TGTGCCAGCAGCCAAGAAGGGGCAGACAATCAGCCCCAGCATTTT; CDR3 protein: CASSQEGADNQPQHF
CDR3 length: 14; clone size: once; J gene: TRBJ2-1; V gene: TRBV14; D gene: NA; CDR3 DNA: TGTGCCAGCAGCCAAGCAGGGGGGTTCAATGAGCAGTTCTTC; CDR3 protein: CASSQAGGFNEQFF
CDR3 length: 13; clone size: NA; J gene: TRBJ1-1; V gene: TRBV30; D gene: NA; CDR3 DNA: TGTGCCTGGACTCAACGGGAGAACACTGAAGCTTTCTTT; CDR3 protein: CAWTQRENTEAFF
CDR3 length: 13; clone size: NA; J gene: TRBJ2-3; V gene: TRBV6-5; D gene: TRBD1; CDR3 DNA: TGTGCCAGCAGTTACGGGACAGGGGGGACGCAGTATTTT; CDR3 protein: CASSYGTGGTQYF
CDR3 length: 11; clone size: NA; J gene: TRBJ2-1; V gene: TRBV5-1; D gene: NA; CDR3 DNA: TGCGCCAGCAGCTTCGGCGTTGAGCAGTTCTTC; CDR3 protein: CASSFGVEQFF
CDR3 length: 17; clone size: NA; J gene: TRBJ2-3; V gene: TRBV6-4; D gene: TRBD2; CDR3 DNA: TGTGCCAGCAGTACCGGGACTAGCGGGAGGGCATCAGATACGCAGTATTTT; CDR3 protein: CASSTGTSGRASDTQYF
CDR3 length: 14; clone size: NA; J gene: TRBJ1-2; V gene: TRBV6-5; D gene: NA; CDR3 DNA: TGTGCCAGCAGTTACTCGGACGCTACCTATGGCTACACCTTC; CDR3 protein: CASSYSDATYGYTF
CDR3 length: 15; clone size: NA; J gene: TRBJ2-7; V gene: TRBV5-1; D gene: NA; CDR3 DNA: TGCGCCAGCAGCATCGATGGAAGGGCTCCCTACGAGCAGTACTTC; CDR3 protein: CASSIDGRAPYEQYF
CDR3 length: 14; clone size: NA; J gene: TRBJ2-7; V gene: TRBV4-1; D gene: NA; CDR3 DNA: TGCGCCAGCAGCCAAGATTACAGGGCTGACGAGCAGTACTTC; CDR3 protein: CASSQDYRADEQYF
CDR3 length: 16; clone size: NA; J gene: TRBJ2-2; V gene: TRBV11-3; D gene: TRBD1; CDR3 DNA: TGTGCCAGCAGCCAGGGGACAGGGGGCAGCACCGGGGAGCTGTTTTTT; CDR3 protein: CASSQGTGGSTGELFF
CDR3 length: 14; clone size: NA; J gene: TRBJ1-4; V gene: TRBV2; D gene: NA; CDR3 DNA: TGTGCCAGCTCCTCACAGGGCCCCGGTGAAAAACTGTTTTTT; CDR3 protein: CASSSQGPGEKLFF
CDR3 length: 14; clone size: few; J gene: TRBJ1-5; V gene: TRBV7-2; D gene: NA; CDR3 DNA: TGTGCCAGCAGCTCCAGTGGAGGGGCTCAGCCCCAGCATTTT; CDR3 protein: CASSSSGGAQPQHF
CDR3 length: 14; clone size: NA; J gene: TRBJ2-7; V gene: TRBV5-1; D gene: TRBD2; CDR3 DNA: TGCGCCAGCAGCTTGAGTCTAGCGGGAGTGGGGCAGTACTTC; CDR3 protein: CASSLSLAGVGQYF
CDR3 length: 17; clone size: NA; J gene: TRBJ1-5; V gene: TRBV7-6; D gene: TRBD1; CDR3 DNA: TGTGCCAGCAGCTTGGAACCGGGACAGGGGAACAATCAGCCCCAGCATTTT; CDR3 protein: CASSLEPGQGNNQPQHF
CDR3 length: 16; clone size: NA; J gene: TRBJ2-7; V gene: TRBV7-9; D gene: TRBD1; CDR3 DNA: TGTGCCAGCAGCTCTCGCACCGGGACAGGGGCCCACGAGCAGTACTTC; CDR3 protein: CASSSRTGTGAHEQYF
CDR3 length: 15; clone size: NA; J gene: TRBJ2-1; V gene: TRBV7-9; D gene: TRBD1; CDR3 DNA: TGTGCCAGCAGCTTCGGGACAGGGGAGGGCAATGAGCAGTTCTTC; CDR3 protein: CASSFGTGEGNEQFF
CDR3 length: 14; clone size: NA; J gene: TRBJ2-4; V gene: TRBV9; D gene: NA; CDR3 DNA: TGTGCCAGCAGACCGGAGCTAGCCAAAAACATTCAGTACTTC; CDR3 protein: CASRPELAKNIQYF
CDR3 length: 13; clone size: NA; J gene: TRBJ2-2; V gene: TRBV6-4; D gene: NA; CDR3 DNA: TGTGCCAGCAGCGAAATGGACACCGGGGAGCTGTTTTTT; CDR3 protein: CASSEMDTGELFF
CDR3 length: 12; clone size: NA; J gene: TRBJ2-3; V gene: TRBV7-9; D gene: NA; CDR3 DNA: TGTGCCAGCAGCTTTATGGGAGATACGCAGTATTTT; CDR3 protein: CASSFMGDTQYF
CDR3 length: 14; clone size: few; J gene: TRBJ2-2; V gene: TRBV25-1; D gene: TRBD1; CDR3 DNA: TGTGCCAGCCAAGGACAGGGCCGCACCGGGGAGCTGTTTTTT; CDR3 protein: CASQGQGRTGELFF
CDR3 length: 16; clone size: NA; J gene: TRBJ2-3; V gene: TRBV6-1; D gene: NA; CDR3 DNA: TGTGCCAGCAGTGATCAGGTTGGCAGCCTCACAGATACGCAGTATTTT; CDR3 protein: CASSDQVGSLTDTQYF
CDR3 length: 14; clone size: NA; J gene: TRBJ1-2; V gene: TRBV6-2/TRBV6-3; D gene: NA; CDR3 DNA: TGTGCCAGCAGTTACTCTGAGGCATATGGGGGCTACACCTTC; CDR3 protein: CASSYSEAYGGYTF
CDR3 length: 14; clone size: NA; J gene: TRBJ2-1; V gene: TRBV27; D gene: NA; CDR3 DNA: TGTGCCAGCAGTTTAGCGTCGGCGGACAATGAGCAGTTCTTC; CDR3 protein: CASSLASADNEQFF
CDR3 length: 12; clone size: once; J gene: TRBJ2-7; V gene: TRBV15; D gene: NA; CDR3 DNA: TGTGCCACCAGCAGAGATACCAACGAGCAGTACTTC; CDR3 protein: CATSRDTNEQYF
CDR3 length: 13; clone size: NA; J gene: TRBJ2-7; V gene: TRBV11-1; D gene: NA; CDR3 DNA: TGTGCCAGCAGCTTAGGGCGGGGGCACGAGCAGTACTTC; CDR3 protein: CASSLGRGHEQYF
CDR3 length: 12; clone size: NA; J gene: TRBJ1-1; V gene: TRBV30; D gene: TRBD1; CDR3 DNA: TGTGCCTGGAGTGACAGGGGGGAAGAAGCTTTCTTT; CDR3 protein: CAWSDRGEEAFF
CDR3 length: 16; clone size: NA; J gene: TRBJ2-1; V gene: TRBV7-7; D gene: TRBD2; CDR3 DNA: TGTGCTAGCAGCCCCCACGGACTAGCGGAGTACAATGAGCAGTTCTTC; CDR3 protein: CASSPHGLAEYNEQFF
CDR3 length: 14; clone size: once; J gene: TRBJ2-2; V gene: TRBV6-6; D gene: NA; CDR3 DNA: TGTGCCAGCAGTTACCGTGACTCCACCGGGGAGCTGTTTTTT; CDR3 protein: CASSYRDSTGELFF
CDR3 length: 13; clone size: NA; J gene: TRBJ2-3; V gene: TRBV12-5; D gene: NA; CDR3 DNA: TGTGCTAGTGGTGTGGGGGGCACAGATACGCAGTATTTT; CDR3 protein: CASGVGGTDTQYF
CDR3 length: 12; clone size: NA; J gene: TRBJ2-3; V gene: TRBV5-6; D gene: NA; CDR3 DNA: TGTGCCAGCAGCTTGGTGGAGGGGGGGCAGTATTTT; CDR3 protein: CASSLVEGGQYF
CDR3 length: 14; clone size: NA; J gene: TRBJ2-1; V gene: TRBV9; D gene: TRBD1; CDR3 DNA: TGTGCCAGCGGAACCGGGACAGGCGAAAATGAGCAGTTCTTC; CDR3 protein: CASGTGTGENEQFF
CDR3 length: 15; clone size: few; J gene: TRBJ2-2; V gene: TRBV7-3; D gene: TRBD2; CDR3 DNA: TGTGCCAGCAGCTCTAGCGGGGGGTTCACCGGGGAGCTGTTTTTT; CDR3 protein: CASSSSGGFTGELFF
CDR3 length: 15; clone size: NA; J gene: TRBJ2-5; V gene: TRBV3-1/TRBV3-2; D gene: TRBD2; CDR3 DNA: TGTGCCAGCAGCCAGTCAGCGGGAACGAAAGAGACCCAGTACTTC; CDR3 protein: CASSQSAGTKETQYF
CDR3 length: 14; clone size: NA; J gene: TRBJ2-1; V gene: TRBV9; D gene: NA; CDR3 DNA: TGTGCCAGCAGCGTAGGGACAGTGTACAATGAGCAGTTCTTC; CDR3 protein: CASSVGTVYNEQFF
CDR3 length: 14; clone size: NA; J gene: TRBJ1-1; V gene: TRBV5-1; D gene: NA; CDR3 DNA: TGCGCCAGCAGCTTCGGATCTGGGGACACTGAAGCTTTCTTT; CDR3 protein: CASSFGSGDTEAFF
CDR3 length: 17; clone size: NA; J gene: TRBJ2-7; V gene: TRBV3-1/TRBV3-2; D gene: TRBD2; CDR3 DNA: TGTGCCAGCAGCCAAGCCCCTGGACTAGCGGGAGCTAGCGAGCAGTACTTC; CDR3 protein: CASSQAPGLAGASEQYF
CDR3 length: 18; clone size: NA; J gene: TRBJ2-6; V gene: TRBV19; D gene: TRBD1; CDR3 DNA: TGTGCCAGTAGTATCTCCCGGACAGGGGTGGGTGCGGCCAACGTCCTGACTTTC; CDR3 protein: CASSISRTGVGAANVLTF